This TCR beta chain was captured by sequencing in a study of blood T cell repertoires in COVID-19. About the study: Nucleic acid was either cDNA or gDNA, and it came from T cells, B-cell-depleted T cells, or PBMCs.

The CDR3 totals 14 residues. Trimming took 3 bases from V and 12 from J; bases not matched to a gene: 8. Germline lookup yields CDR1 SEHNR and CDR2 FQNEAQ (reference sequence). Original methodology: Cell counts per sample came from amplifying reference gene primers. Generated by immunoSEQ multiplex PCR, the TCRdb table keeps only in-frame clones and is missing some. Clonal size and the V and J genes are those of that table, whereas D and trimming came from the DNA. The top ten hold about 6.8% of the sample, which has around 370,000 clones, 90% seen once. The TCR was taken from a young man with active or convalescent COVID-19. Sequencing was done on a sample of peripheral blood. The chain joins TRBV7-9 to TRBJ1-6; the match to TRBD1 covers 7 bases. The CDR3 spells CASSLATGWGPLHF. The DNA for the CDR3 is TGTGCCAGCAGCTTGGCGACAGGGTGGGGACCCCTCCACTTT.